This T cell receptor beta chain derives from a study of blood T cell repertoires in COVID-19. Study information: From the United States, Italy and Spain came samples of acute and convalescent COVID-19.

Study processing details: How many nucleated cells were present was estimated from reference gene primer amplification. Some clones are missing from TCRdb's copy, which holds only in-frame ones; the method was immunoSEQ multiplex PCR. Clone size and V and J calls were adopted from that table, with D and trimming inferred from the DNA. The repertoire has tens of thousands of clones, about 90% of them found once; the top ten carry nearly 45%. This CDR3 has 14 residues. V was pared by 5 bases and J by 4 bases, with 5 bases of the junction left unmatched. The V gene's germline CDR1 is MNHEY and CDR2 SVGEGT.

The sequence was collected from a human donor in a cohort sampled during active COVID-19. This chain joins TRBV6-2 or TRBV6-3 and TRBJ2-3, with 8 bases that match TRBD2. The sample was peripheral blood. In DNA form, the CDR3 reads TGTGCCAGCAGTCGGGGGGGCCGGGCAGATACGCAGTATTTT. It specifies CASSRGGRADTQYF.